Sequencing of this TCR beta chain was carried out in a study of blood T cell repertoires in COVID-19. In the study overall: The United States, Italy and Spain supplied acute and convalescent COVID-19 samples.

Trimming pared 1 base from V and 8 bases from J, leaving 9 bases between. The CDR3 length is 12 residues. Germline-derived CDR1 and CDR2 are MNHNS and SASEGT. In the original workflow: Estimation of nucleated cell counts relied on the amplification of reference gene primers. Some clones are missing from TCRdb's copy, which holds only in-frame ones; the method was immunoSEQ multiplex PCR. The DNA was the basis for D and trimming; V, J and clone size are from that table. The profile covers 200,000 to 250,000 clones, with about 90% appearing a single time and about 3.5% taken by the ten largest. The sample comprised PBMCs or T cells enriched from blood (not recorded which). The clonotype originates from a woman younger than 45 who had been exposed to COVID-19. The genes are TRBV6-1 and TRBJ2-7; the D is unclear. CDR3 region: CASSEGPNKQYF. CDR3 sequence (DNA): TGTGCCAGCAGTGAAGGGCCAAACAAGCAGTACTTC.